The present entry profiles one T cell receptor beta chain with its context. The CDR3 consists of 15 residues. After removal of 0 bases from V and 4 bases from J, the junction contained 3 bases not matched to a gene. Germline V gene data show CDR1 as MNHNS and CDR2 as SASEGT. The data were obtained in a study of shared clonotypes between healthy human individuals. Sequencing was performed with immunoSEQ multiplex PCR; in TCRdb, only in-frame clones are kept and a portion is missing. This repertoire shows some 2 million clones, 95% found once; its top ten account for more than 0.1%. The genes are TRBV6-1 and TRBJ2-7; TRBD2 matches 10 bases. Sequencing was performed on naive CD4+ T cells sorted from blood. Documented subset: CD45RA+ positively selected. The sequence came from a man between 18 and 29 years old in good health. CDR3 DNA sequence: TGTGCCAGCAGTGAAGCACTAGCGGGGTTTTACGAGCAGTACTTC. Its protein product is CASSEALAGFYEQYF.